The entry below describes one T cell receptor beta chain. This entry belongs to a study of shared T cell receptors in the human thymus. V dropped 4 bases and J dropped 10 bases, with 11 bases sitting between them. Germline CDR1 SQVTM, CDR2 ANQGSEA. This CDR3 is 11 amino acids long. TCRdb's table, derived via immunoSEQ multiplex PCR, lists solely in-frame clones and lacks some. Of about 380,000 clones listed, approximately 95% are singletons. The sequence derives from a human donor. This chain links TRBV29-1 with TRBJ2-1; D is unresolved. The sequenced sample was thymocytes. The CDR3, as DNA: TGCAGCGTTGGAGTCAAGGCGGAGCAGTTCTTC. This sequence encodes CSVGVKAEQFF.